The 16 T cell receptor beta chains in this list originate from one sample, sequenced in a study of CDR3 diversity in severe acne. TCRdb ran MiXCR on the PCR reads and lists one entry per CDR3 protein. The sample yields tens of thousands of distinct CDR3 sequences, under 65% seen once. The source material was blood. These receptors were taken from a male donor in good health, without acne.

As DNA, the CDR3 is TGTGCCAGCAATCGAGGGACCTTCGGAAAACTGTTTTTT. This gives the protein CASNRGTFGKLFF. The chain is built from TRBV12-3 or TRBV12-4 and TRBJ1-4; tentative D call: TRBD1 (5 bases). V lost 7 bases, J lost 10 bases, and 16 bases lay in between. The CDR3 length is 13 residues.

The V gene is TRBV9, the J gene TRBJ1-2; the D is unclear. The CDR3 runs to 12 residues. V lost 4 bases and J 6 bases, leaving 10 bases between the germline ends. Germline-derived CDR1 and CDR2 are SGDLS and YYNGEE. This CDR3 reads CASSLTEDGYTF. The CDR3 DNA is TGTGCCAGCAGCTTAACGGAAGATGGCTACACCTTC.

The J gene is TRBJ1-2, the V gene TRBV4-1; no definite D call. The CDR3 covers 11 residues. The ends were cut back, 5 bases at V and 7 bases at J, with 8 bases in the middle. Germline CDR1 reads MGHRA; CDR2 reads YSYEKL. The CDR3 DNA reads as TGCGCCAGCAGCTACGTGGGTGGCTACACCTTC. Its protein product is CASSYVGGYTF.

Worth noting for this clonotype: Given a much more abundant clone one base away, this may be a read error. The V gene is TRBV7-2, the J gene TRBJ2-6; D possibly corresponds to TRBD1 (5 bases). The CDR3 covers 13 residues. Germline-derived CDR1 and CDR2 are SGHTA and FQGNSA. Here the CDR3 DNA reads TGTGCCAGCAGAGACTCTGGGGCCAACGTCCCGACTTTC. It codes for CASRDSGANVPTF.

This clonotype was observed at least ten times. The chain joins TRBV15 to TRBJ2-5, with a weak D call TRBD1 (5 bases). V lost 1 base and J 3 bases, leaving 15 bases between the germline ends. The CDR3 has 16 residues. The V gene's germline CDR1 is LNHNV and CDR2 YYDKDF (reference sequence). The CDR3 region has the DNA TGTGCCACCAGCAGAGGCTATGACAGTCCTAAAGAGACCCAGTACTTC. Amino acid sequence: CATSRGYDSPKETQYF.

This sequence joins TRBV6-5 and TRBJ1-4; D unresolved. V lost 8 bases and J 7 bases, leaving 20 bases between the germline ends. CDR3 length equals 15 residues. From germline, CDR1 is MNHEY and CDR2 SVGAGI. In DNA, the CDR3 is TGTGCCAGCGCGGCTAGCGGGAGTCAGACTGAAAAACTGTTTTTT. It specifies CASAASGSQTEKLFF.

The chain joins TRBV9 to TRBJ2-7; TRBD2 aligns across 9 bases. Germline trimming cut 0 bases from V and 7 bases from J; bases unmatched to any gene: 8. This CDR3 contains 15 residues. Germline lookup yields CDR1 SGDLS and CDR2 YYNGEE. The CDR3 DNA reads as TGTGCCAGCAGCGTAGATCTAGCGGGATCGAGGGAGCAGTACTTC. It is translated as CASSVDLAGSREQYF.

This clonotype showed up just once. V and J are TRBV5-1 and TRBJ2-7, with 7 bases matching TRBD1. Trimming took 4 bases from V and 0 from J; bases not matched to a gene: 16. CDR1 SGHRS and CDR2 YFSETQ come from the germline V gene. The CDR3 runs 18 residues. The CDR3 nucleotides read TGCGCCAGCAGCCCTTTTAGAGGCATGAGGGACAGCTCCTACGAGCAGTACTTC. Translating gives CASSPFRGMRDSSYEQYF. The full variable domain, its missing parts supplied by reference TRBV5-1 and TRBJ2-7, is KAGVTQTPRYLIKTRGQQVTLSCSPISGHRSVSWYQQTPGQGLQFLFEYFSETQRNKGNFPGRFSGRQFSNSRSEMNVSTLELGDSALYLCASSPFRGMRDSSYEQYFGPGTRLTVT.

In its sample, this clonotype was seen many times. The V call is TRBV5-1, the J call TRBJ2-5, with TRBD1 matching 7 bases. With 4 bases clipped from V and 9 bases from J, the junction kept 15 bases outside the gene matches. Germline V gives CDR1 SGHRS, CDR2 YFSETQ. This CDR3 has 15 residues. The chain's CDR3 is CASSEPTGFRQPQYF. CDR3 bases: TGCGCCAGCAGCGAACCGACAGGGTTCAGGCAGCCCCAGTACTTC.

This clonotype appeared a single time. The chain has TRBV5-1 and TRBJ2-1; TRBD2 agrees at 9 bases. V lost 3 bases and J lost 12; bases outside the gene matches: 7. In germline, CDR1 is SGHRS, CDR2 YFSETQ. The CDR3 sequence is 13 residues long. CDR3 nucleotide sequence: TGCGCCAGCAGCTACGGGACTAGCCCCGCGCAGTTCTTC. It translates to CASSYGTSPAQFF.

This clonotype has a count of ten or more. The chain couples TRBV4-1 to TRBJ2-7, with 8 bases identical to TRBD1. Germline V gene lookup returns CDR1 MGHRA and CDR2 YSYEKL. The CDR3 contains 14 residues. V gave up 1 base and J gave up 5 bases; unmatched junction bases: 4. CDR3 amino acids: CASSQGRGPDEQYF. The CDR3 nucleotides read TGCGCCAGCAGCCAAGGCAGGGGGCCCGACGAGCAGTACTTC.

This clonotype has a single count. The chain uses TRBV7-6 and TRBJ2-7; D is perhaps TRBD2 (5 bases). V was shortened by 0 bases and J by 3 bases, with 9 bases between the two germline ends. The CDR3 has 14 residues. Germline values: CDR1 SGHVS, CDR2 FNYEAQ. CDR3 residues: CASSLAGVRYEQYF. CDR3 in DNA: TGTGCCAGCAGCTTAGCCGGGGTACGCTACGAGCAGTACTTC.

This clonotype was found once. The chain couples TRBV5-1 to TRBJ2-1; 10 nucleotides agree with TRBD1. Germline V gives CDR1 SGHRS, CDR2 YFSETQ. V lost 3 bases to trimming and J lost 5 bases; unmatched junction nucleotides: 5. This CDR3 is 15 amino acids long. This CDR3 is CASSYGTGENNEQFF. In DNA form, the CDR3 reads TGCGCCAGCAGCTACGGGACAGGGGAGAACAATGAGCAGTTCTTC.

This clonotype was counted ten times or more. The chain uses TRBV10-3 and TRBJ2-7; 12 nucleotides agree with TRBD2. Trimming removed 8 bases from V and 1 base from J; junction bases left unmatched: 3. Germline values: CDR1 ENHRY, CDR2 SYGVKD. The CDR3 runs to 14 residues. This CDR3 is CAIRGLAGSYEQYF. CDR3 nucleotides: TGTGCCATCCGCGGACTAGCGGGATCCTACGAGCAGTACTTC.

The V gene is TRBV20-1, the J gene TRBJ2-1; TRBD1 matches 9 bases. Germline loops: CDR1 DFQATT, CDR2 SNEGSKA (reference sequence). CDR3 length equals 14 residues. CDR3 DNA sequence: TGCAGCGCTGACCGGGACAGGGCCTGCAATGAGCAGTTCTTC. Its translation: CSADRDRACNEQFF.

This clonotype was recorded at least ten times. In nucleotides, the CDR3 is TGTGCCAGCAGCTCCGGCCAGTGGACGACCTATTCACCCCTCCACTTT. Encoded protein: CASSSGQWTTYSPLHF. V usage is TRBV11-2 and J usage is TRBJ1-6; D gene uncertain. The ends were cut back, 4 bases at V and 8 bases at J, with 18 bases in the middle. Germline V gene data show CDR1 as SGHAT and CDR2 as FQNNGV. CDR3 length equals 16 residues.